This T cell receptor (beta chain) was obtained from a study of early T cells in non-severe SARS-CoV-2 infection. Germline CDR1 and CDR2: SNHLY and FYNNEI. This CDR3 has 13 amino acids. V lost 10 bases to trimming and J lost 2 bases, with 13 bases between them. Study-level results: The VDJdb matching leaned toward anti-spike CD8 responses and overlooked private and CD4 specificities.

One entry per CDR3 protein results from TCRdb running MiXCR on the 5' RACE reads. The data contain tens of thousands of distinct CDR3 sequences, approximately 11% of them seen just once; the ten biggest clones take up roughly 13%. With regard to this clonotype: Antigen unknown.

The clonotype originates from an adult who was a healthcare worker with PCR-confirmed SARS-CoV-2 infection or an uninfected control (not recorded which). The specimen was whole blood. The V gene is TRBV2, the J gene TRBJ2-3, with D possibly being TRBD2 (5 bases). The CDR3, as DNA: TGTGCCAACAGCGTCGGGAACACAGATACGCAGTATTTT. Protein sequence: CANSVGNTDTQYF.